This entry lists 23 T cell receptor beta chains sequenced from one sample in a study of radiotherapy plus CTLA-4 blockade in lung cancer. Repertoires were generated with immunoSEQ multiplex PCR, while TCRdb's copy carries only in-frame clones and drops some. The sample consists of about 55,000 clones, approximately 82% of them appearing once. The sequencing used peripheral blood, collected from a patient treated with radiotherapy plus ipilimumab. The source of these receptors is a human donor with non-small cell lung cancer whose response to radiotherapy plus ipilimumab could not be evaluated.

The V gene is TRBV27, the J gene TRBJ1-2, with 7 bases that match TRBD1. V lost 6 bases to trimming and J lost 2 bases; unmatched junction nucleotides: 3. The CDR3 is 13 residues long. Germline values: CDR1 MNHEY, CDR2 SMNVEV (reference sequence). The CDR3 sequence is CASRLTGNYGYTF. CDR3 coding DNA: TGTGCCAGCAGGTTGACAGGGAACTATGGCTACACCTTC.

This chain uses TRBV6-6 with TRBJ1-4, with TRBD1 matching 11 bases. Germline V CDR1 and CDR2: MNHNY, SVGAGI (reference sequence). The V segment lost 6 bases and the J segment 8 bases; nucleotides outside the gene matches: 5. The CDR3 runs to 14 residues. The CDR3 protein is CASSRTGGGEKLFF. DNA of the CDR3: TGTGCCAGCAGCAGGACAGGGGGCGGGGAAAAACTGTTTTTT.

The V call is TRBV5-1, the J call TRBJ1-3; D ambiguous. V was trimmed by 1 base and J by 0 bases, leaving 8 bases between them. This CDR3 has 15 residues. From germline, CDR1 is SGHRS and CDR2 YFSETQ. This CDR3 reads CASSLQRGSGNTIYF. CDR3 nucleotide sequence: TGCGCCAGCAGCTTGCAACGGGGCTCTGGAAACACCATATATTTT.

The gene calls are TRBV11-2 and TRBJ2-2; D unclear. CDR1 is SGHAT and CDR2 is FQNNGV in the germline V gene. There are 14 residues in the CDR3. V lost 5 bases and J lost 2, with 9 bases in between. CDR3 nucleotides: TGTGCCAGCAGCCCACAGAGTAACACCGGGGAGCTGTTTTTT. Amino acids: CASSPQSNTGELFF.

The rearrangement uses TRBV7-8 and TRBJ2-1, with 9 bases fitting TRBD2. The CDR3 spans 15 residues. Germline V gene data show CDR1 as SGHVS and CDR2 as FQNEAQ. With 5 bases clipped from V and 1 base from J, the junction kept 3 bases outside the gene matches. CDR3 residues: CASSLSGRSYNEQFF. CDR3 DNA: TGTGCCAGCAGCCTGAGCGGGAGGTCCTACAATGAGCAGTTCTTC.

This chain uses TRBV28 with TRBJ1-2; D not certain. V was clipped by 5 bases and J by 8 bases, with 21 bases between them. The CDR3 contains 15 residues. The germline gives CDR1 MDHEN, CDR2 SYDVKM. CDR3 amino acids: CASSPPHGGPLGYTF. In DNA form, the CDR3 reads TGTGCCAGCAGTCCCCCCCACGGAGGGCCATTGGGCTACACCTTC.

This clone occurred a few times. The V call is TRBV5-4, the J call TRBJ1-2; D uncertain. The V gene lost 0 bases and the J gene lost 0 bases, with 9 bases spanning the gap. This CDR3 spans 15 amino acids. Germline V gene lookup returns CDR1 SGHNT and CDR2 YYREEE (reference sequence). CDR3 protein: CASSLGGPANYGYTF. The CDR3, as DNA: TGTGCCAGCAGCTTGGGAGGCCCAGCTAACTATGGCTACACCTTC.

This clone was seen once. This chain links TRBV7-2 with TRBJ1-1; the match to TRBD1 covers 8 bases. The CDR3 length is 14 residues. CDR1 SGHTA and CDR2 FQGNSA come from the germline V gene. The ends lost 4 bases at V and 3 bases at J; junction bases unmatched: 4. This chain's CDR3 is CASSSDRGYTEAFF. CDR3 coding DNA: TGTGCCAGCAGCTCAGACAGGGGTTACACTGAAGCTTTCTTT.

The V and J genes are TRBV7-2 and TRBJ2-3; 7 bases are shared with TRBD1. From germline, CDR1 is SGHTA and CDR2 FQGNSA. This CDR3 has 17 amino acids. V was pared by 5 bases and J by 1 base, with 12 bases of the junction left unmatched. The CDR3 loop is CASSPLRTGRGTDTQYF. CDR3 DNA sequence: TGTGCCAGCAGCCCCCTCCGGACAGGCCGCGGCACAGATACGCAGTATTTT.

The chain couples TRBV7-9 to TRBJ1-1, with 8 bases matching TRBD1. The germline CDR1 and CDR2 sequences are SEHNR and FQNEAQ (reference sequence). V gave up 5 bases and J gave up 0 bases; unmatched junction bases: 8. The CDR3 has 16 residues. CDR3 residues: CASSELGQELNTEAFF. The CDR3, as DNA: TGTGCCAGCAGCGAGCTGGGACAGGAGTTGAACACTGAAGCTTTCTTT.

The sample holds a few counts of this clone. J is TRBJ2-7 and V is TRBV6-5; D not certain. Per the germline V gene, CDR1 is MNHEY and CDR2 is SVGAGI. Trimming took off 6 bases at V and 2 bases at J, with 14 bases between the two ends. This CDR3 has 14 residues. CDR3 nucleotides: TGTGCCAGCAGACTCTTAGCCTCTCCCTACGAGCAGTACTTC. It encodes CASRLLASPYEQYF.

The chain combines TRBV5-1 with TRBJ2-6, with TRBD1 matching over 9 bases. Trimming at V came to 2 bases and at J to 8 bases, leaving 5 bases not matched to a gene. Germline assignment: CDR1 SGHRS and CDR2 YFSETQ. This CDR3 is built from 15 residues. The CDR3 nucleotides read TGCGCCAGCAGCTTCGCCGGGACAGGGACCAACGTCCTGACTTTC. Residues: CASSFAGTGTNVLTF. Using reference TRBV5-1 and TRBJ2-6 for the parts outside the CDR3, the full variable domain is KAGVTQTPRYLIKTRGQQVTLSCSPISGHRSVSWYQQTPGQGLQFLFEYFSETQRNKGNFPGRFSGRQFSNSRSEMNVSTLELGDSALYLCASSFAGTGTNVLTFGAGSRLTVL.

In its sample, this clone was seen once. The chain uses TRBV7-2 and TRBJ2-3, with 9 bases lining up with TRBD2. The CDR3 has 16 residues. Germline V gene data show CDR1 as SGHTA and CDR2 as FQGNSA. Unmatched junction bases numbered 7, after V lost 1 base and J lost 5 bases. The chain's CDR3 is CASSLGGGGAGDTQYF. In DNA, the CDR3 is TGTGCCAGCAGCTTAGGGGGCGGGGGGGCAGGAGATACGCAGTATTTT.

V is TRBV7-2 and J is TRBJ2-7; 9 bases map to TRBD1. The CDR3 has 15 residues. V lost 4 bases to trimming and J lost 4 bases; unmatched junction nucleotides: 8. The germline V gene encodes CDR1 SGHTA and CDR2 FQGNSA. CDR3 in DNA: TGTGCCAGCAGCTCACCCGGGACAGGGTGGTACGAGCAGTACTTC. It encodes CASSSPGTGWYEQYF. The full variable domain, in which reference TRBV7-2 and TRBJ2-7 provide the parts outside the CDR3, is GAGVSQSPSNKVTEKGKDVELRCDPISGHTALYWYRQSLGQGLEFLIYFQGNSAPDKSGLPSDRFSAERTGGSVSTLTIQRTQQEDSAVYLCASSSPGTGWYEQYFGPGTRLTVT.

This chain uses TRBV6-5 with TRBJ2-7; 7 positions match TRBD1. The trim removed 2 bases at V and 2 bases at J, leaving 6 bases unmatched. Germline V gene data show CDR1 as MNHEY and CDR2 as SVGAGI. This CDR3 is built from 15 residues. The CDR3 coding sequence is TGTGCCAGCAGTTACGTTACAGGGGTTACCTACGAGCAGTACTTC. This sequence encodes CASSYVTGVTYEQYF.

This chain joins TRBV25-1 and TRBJ2-1, with 8 nucleotides matching TRBD1. Germline V gene lookup returns CDR1 MGHDK and CDR2 SYGVNS. J gave up 7 bases and V 1 base, and 6 bases lay outside the gene matches. The CDR3 runs to 15 residues. CDR3 amino acids: CASSESGGVKNEQFF. In nucleotides, the CDR3 is TGTGCCAGCAGTGAATCAGGGGGCGTTAAGAATGAGCAGTTCTTC.

The V call is TRBV9, the J call TRBJ2-5; 9 nucleotides align to TRBD2. The J call is uncertain, as TRBJ2-7 better fits the DNA end. The germline gives CDR1 SGDLS, CDR2 YYNGEE. The CDR3 has 15 residues. In DNA form, the CDR3 reads TGTGCCAGCAGCGTAGGTGAGGGACTAGCTTACGAGCAGTACTTC. This translates into CASSVGEGLAYEQYF.

The V gene is TRBV5-1, the J gene TRBJ2-3; no clear D gene. V was shortened by 0 bases and J by 1 base, with 15 bases between the two germline ends. The CDR3 sequence is 17 residues long. CDR1 is SGHRS, CDR2 YFSETQ, per germline. CDR3 residues: CASSLGASSSGTDTQYF. CDR3 nucleotide sequence: TGCGCCAGCAGCTTGGGGGCCAGCTCGTCGGGCACAGATACGCAGTATTTT.

The chain uses TRBV6-1 and TRBJ1-2; D not resolved. The CDR3 covers 13 residues. V lost 3 bases and J lost 4, with 9 bases in between. The germline V gene has CDR1 MNHNS and CDR2 SASEGT. DNA of the CDR3: TGTGCCAGCAGTGAGACCCCTAGCTATGGCTACACCTTC. Its protein is CASSETPSYGYTF.

The rearrangement joins TRBV7-9 to TRBJ2-1; 13 nucleotides align to TRBD2. The CDR3 covers 16 residues. V shed 4 bases and J 4 bases; nucleotides not matched to a gene: 4. From germline, CDR1 is SEHNR and CDR2 FQNEAQ (reference sequence). The DNA for the CDR3 is TGTGCCAGCAGCTACGGACTAGCGGGAGCTTACAATGAGCAGTTCTTC. Translating it yields CASSYGLAGAYNEQFF.

A few counts support this clone. This rearrangement joins TRBV11-2 to TRBJ2-3; 8 bases map to TRBD2. Trimming cost V 4 bases and J 2 bases; bases outside gene matches: 5. This CDR3 is built from 15 residues. Germline V gives CDR1 SGHAT, CDR2 FQNNGV. The CDR3 DNA is TGTGCCAGCAGCTCAGATAGCGGGGCCACAGATACGCAGTATTTT. Its protein is CASSSDSGATDTQYF.

In its sample, this clone was seen a few times. This sequence joins TRBV5-6 and TRBJ1-6; tentative D call: TRBD1 (6 bases). The CDR3 has 14 residues. Looked up from germline, CDR1 is SGHDT and CDR2 is YYEEEE. The ends were cut back, 2 bases at V and 12 bases at J, with 15 bases in the middle. The CDR3 here is CASSLGGGLRPLHF. The CDR3 bases are TGTGCCAGCAGCTTAGGGGGGGGCCTTCGACCCCTCCACTTT. The variable domain in full, completed from reference TRBV5-6 and TRBJ1-6, reads DAGVTQSPTHLIKTRGQQVTLRCSPKSGHDTVSWYQQALGQGPQFIFQYYEEEERQRGNFPDRFSGHQFPNYSSELNVNALLLGDSALYLCASSLGGGLRPLHFGNGTRLTVT.

CDR3 DNA: TGTGCCAGCAGCTTGGGTCGGGATTGGACAGCCTCTAACTATGGCTACACCTTC. Translating gives CASSLGRDWTASNYGYTF. The chain uses TRBV5-6 and TRBJ1-2, with D possibly TRBD1 on 6 matching bases. CDR3 length equals 18 residues. Germline CDR1 is SGHDT and CDR2 is YYEEEE. With 0 bases removed from V and 0 bases from J, the gap between germline ends came to 18 bases.